These T cell receptor beta chains were read from a single sample in a study of glioma-infiltrating T cells after dendritic cell vaccination. TCRdb's table, derived via immunoSEQ multiplex PCR, lists solely in-frame clones and lacks some. The sample includes about 58,000 clones, roughly four fifths of them seen just once. The sequences come from blood, collected after dendritic cell vaccination. The source of these receptors is a human donor with glioblastoma. Both conserved end residues are part of each CDR3. Clone size is not always given. Where it is, it says once, few, many or a class for expanded clones.

CDR3	V	J	size
CASNEGRYGYTF	TRBV2	TRBJ1-2	NA
CATSRDRGQSNTEAFF	TRBV15	TRBJ1-1	once
CASSARQGATGELFF	TRBV9	TRBJ2-2	NA
CASSVGPGTRNTEAFF	TRBV9	TRBJ1-1	NA
CASSTDRGRTEAFF	TRBV5-1	TRBJ1-1	NA
CASSPGTFPHTGELFF	TRBV7-3	TRBJ2-2	NA
CASRSQLTGGEAFF	TRBV6-5	TRBJ1-1	NA
CASSRKQGAGNTEAFF	TRBV7-9	TRBJ1-1	NA
CAWSTRRESYNSPLHF	TRBV30	TRBJ1-6	NA
CASSLRVRRATNEKLFF	TRBV5-5	TRBJ1-4	few
CASRSRLAYEQYF	TRBV7-9	TRBJ2-7	once
CASNLGLAGYNEQFF	TRBV27	TRBJ2-1	few
CASNLPGSDHEQFF	TRBV9	TRBJ2-1	NA
CASSPTPERNYEQYF	TRBV28	NA	NA
CSVVKGVGEKLFF	TRBV29-1	TRBJ1-4	NA
CATSGTASYNEQFF	TRBV10-3	TRBJ2-1	NA
CASSPREGPGTEAFF	TRBV18	TRBJ1-1	NA
CASSYVAGAGETQYF	TRBV7-2	TRBJ2-5	NA
CSVTGLVFYNEQFF	TRBV29-1	TRBJ2-1	few
CASSLLGRMNTEAFF	TRBV7-9	TRBJ1-1	NA
CSVVGLAGGRVSYNEQFF	TRBV29-1	TRBJ2-1	NA
CASRVDRGGHSQQFF	TRBV2	TRBJ2-1	NA
CASSSRGLADYGYTF	TRBV28	TRBJ1-2	NA
CASSAPGRSIQYF	TRBV6-1	TRBJ2-4	NA
CASSVAAGGTTGYTF	TRBV9	TRBJ1-2	NA
CASSLAASYEQYF	TRBV27	NA	NA
CASSLGRGPAVTEAFF	TRBV7-8	TRBJ1-1	NA
CSVGGDIRTDTQYF	TRBV29-1	TRBJ2-3	NA
CASSAHRDATNEKLFF	TRBV9	TRBJ1-4	once